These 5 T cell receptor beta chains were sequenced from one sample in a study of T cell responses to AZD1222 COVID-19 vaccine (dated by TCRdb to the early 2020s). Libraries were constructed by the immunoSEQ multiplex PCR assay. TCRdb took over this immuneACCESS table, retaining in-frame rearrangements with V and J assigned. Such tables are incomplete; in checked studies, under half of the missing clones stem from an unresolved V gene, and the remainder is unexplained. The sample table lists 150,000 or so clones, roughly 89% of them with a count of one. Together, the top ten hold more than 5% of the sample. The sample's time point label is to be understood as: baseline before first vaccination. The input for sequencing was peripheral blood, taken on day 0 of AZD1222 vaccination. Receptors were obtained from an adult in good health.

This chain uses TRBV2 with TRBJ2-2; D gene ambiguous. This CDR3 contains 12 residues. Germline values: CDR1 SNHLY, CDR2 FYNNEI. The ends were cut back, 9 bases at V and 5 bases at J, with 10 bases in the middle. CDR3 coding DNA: TGTGCCAGACAGAACATGACCGGGGAGCTGTTTTTT. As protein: CARQNMTGELFF. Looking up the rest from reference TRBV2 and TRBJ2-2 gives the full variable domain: EPEVTQTPSHQVTQMGQEVILRCVPISNHLYFYWYRQILGQKVEFLVSFYNNEISEKSEIFDDQFSVERPDGSNFTLKIRSTKLEDSAMYFCARQNMTGELFFGEGSRLTVL.

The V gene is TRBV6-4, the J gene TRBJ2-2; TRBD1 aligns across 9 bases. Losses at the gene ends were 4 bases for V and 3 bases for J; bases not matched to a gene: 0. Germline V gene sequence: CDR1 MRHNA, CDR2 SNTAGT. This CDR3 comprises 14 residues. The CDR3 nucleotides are TGTGCCAGCAGTGGGGACAGGGACACCGGGGAGCTGTTTTTT. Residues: CASSGDRDTGELFF.

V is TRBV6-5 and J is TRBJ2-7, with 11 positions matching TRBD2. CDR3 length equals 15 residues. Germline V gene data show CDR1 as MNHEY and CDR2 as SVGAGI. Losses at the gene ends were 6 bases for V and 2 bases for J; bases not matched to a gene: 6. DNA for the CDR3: TGTGCCAGCAGCGGGATAGCGGGAGGGCCCTACGAGCAGTACTTC. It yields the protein CASSGIAGGPYEQYF.

The CDR3 nucleotides are TGTGCCAGCAGCTTGGAAGGGGTGGCTAACTATGGCTACACCTTC. Encoded protein: CASSLEGVANYGYTF. This chain links TRBV5-6 with TRBJ1-2, with D tentatively TRBD1 (5 bases). The V gene lost 0 bases and the J gene lost 0 bases, with 9 bases spanning the gap. CDR3 length: 15 residues. CDR1 SGHDT and CDR2 YYEEEE come from the germline V gene. Combining the CDR3 with reference TRBV5-6 and TRBJ1-2 gives the whole variable domain DAGVTQSPTHLIKTRGQQVTLRCSPKSGHDTVSWYQQALGQGPQFIFQYYEEEERQRGNFPDRFSGHQFPNYSSELNVNALLLGDSALYLCASSLEGVANYGYTFGSGTRLTVV.

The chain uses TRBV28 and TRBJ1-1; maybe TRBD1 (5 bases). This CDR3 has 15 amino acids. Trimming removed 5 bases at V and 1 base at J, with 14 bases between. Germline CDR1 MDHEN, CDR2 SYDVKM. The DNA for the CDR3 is TGTGCCAGCAGTATTTTAGAGACAGCGAACACTGAAGCTTTCTTT. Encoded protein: CASSILETANTEAFF.